The sequence of this T cell receptor (beta chain) was determined in a study of T cell responses to AZD1222 COVID-19 vaccine. Produced via immunoSEQ multiplex PCR; TCRdb's table is partial and in-frame only. Among 100,000 or so clones, 82% were seen once, and the ten largest hold around 5%. The germline CDR1 and CDR2 sequences are MNHEY and SVGEGT. The V segment lost 6 bases and the J segment 4 bases; nucleotides outside the gene matches: 10. The CDR3 is 16 amino acids. The specimen was peripheral blood, collected on day 0 of AZD1222 vaccination. The chain carries TRBV6-2 or TRBV6-3 and TRBJ1-5, with 9 bases that match TRBD1. The sequence came from an adult in good health. CDR3 region: CASSLQGARANQPQHF. The CDR3 nucleotides are TGTGCCAGCAGCCTACAGGGGGCCCGCGCAAATCAGCCCCAGCATTTT.